These 4 T cell receptor beta chains originate from one sample sequenced in a study of cytomegalovirus exposure and HLA in healthy donors. PCR employed 60 Vbeta and 13 Jbeta primers. Produced via immunoSEQ multiplex PCR; TCRdb's table is partial and in-frame only. The sample has approximately 70,000 clones, approximately 75% seen once; the top ten hold 7.8%. Sequenced input: PBMCs. The receptors come from a man in his sixties in good health and CMV-seropositive.

V usage is TRBV5-1 and J usage is TRBJ2-1; 11 nucleotides match TRBD2. Germline V gives CDR1 SGHRS, CDR2 YFSETQ. V lost 5 bases and J lost 8; bases outside the gene matches: 6. The CDR3 contains 14 residues. The CDR3 DNA reads TGCGCCAGCAGGCTAGCGGGGGGTATAGATGAGCAGTTCTTC. Translated, it gives CASRLAGGIDEQFF.

The V and J genes are TRBV19 and TRBJ2-1; unclear D gene. Germline lookup yields CDR1 LNHDA and CDR2 SQIVND (reference sequence). Trimming shortened V by 4 bases and J by 4 bases, and 14 bases separated the two germline ends. The CDR3 has 15 residues. This CDR3 is CASSTPGGPYNEQFF. The DNA of the CDR3 is TGTGCCAGTAGTACCCCCGGTGGGCCGTACAATGAGCAGTTCTTC. Together with reference TRBV19 and TRBJ2-1, the CDR3 gives the full variable domain: DGGITQSPKYLFRKEGQNVTLSCEQNLNHDAMYWYRQDPGQGLRLIYYSQIVNDFQKGDIAEGYSVSREKKESFPLTVTSAQKNPTAFYLCASSTPGGPYNEQFFGPGTRLTVL.

This clone has only one observation. This chain connects TRBV18 to TRBJ1-1; possibly TRBD1 for D (6 bases). The germline V gene encodes CDR1 KGHSH and CDR2 LQKENI. The V and J ends lost 5 bases and 0 bases respectively, with 10 bases between them. The length of the CDR3 is 14 residues. The chain's CDR3 is CASSADSLNTEAFF. CDR3 nucleotide sequence: TGTGCCAGCTCAGCGGACAGCCTGAACACTGAAGCTTTCTTT.

The chain has TRBV10-2 and TRBJ1-1, with 7 bases that match TRBD1. This CDR3 is 13 amino acids long. V shed 8 bases and J 0 bases; nucleotides not matched to a gene: 3. CDR1 and CDR2 (germline): WSHSY, SAAADI. CDR3 sequence: CASGGQLNTEAFF. The CDR3, as DNA: TGCGCCAGCGGGGGACAGCTGAACACTGAAGCTTTCTTT.